A single sample is the source of the 21 T cell receptor beta chains below, sequenced in a study of identical twins. Using its own MiXCR run on the 5' RACE reads, TCRdb lists one record per CDR3 protein. The sample has hundreds of thousands of distinct CDR3 sequences, around 8.6% seen once. This same sample was also part of a study on yellow fever vaccine responses in identical twins.

Input material: PBMCs. Receptors originate from a woman aged 18-29 years in good health.

This chain uses TRBV14 with TRBJ2-3, with 11 positions matching TRBD2. The CDR3 is made up of 20 amino acids. Germline V gene data show CDR1 as SGHDN and CDR2 as FVKESK. Trimming at V came to 1 base and at J to 1 base, leaving 13 bases not matched to a gene. CDR3 DNA: TGTGCCAGCAGCCAAGTGAATAGCGGGAGGGCCCAGGATCGCACAGATACGCAGTATTTT. It specifies CASSQVNSGRAQDRTDTQYF.

The chain has TRBV29-1 and TRBJ1-1; TRBD1 matches 9 bases. V was pared by 4 bases and J by 7 bases, with 10 bases of the junction left unmatched. The CDR3 totals 14 residues. The germline gives CDR1 SQVTM, CDR2 ANQGSEA. The CDR3 loop is CSVGGTGLVIEAFF. CDR3 DNA sequence: TGCAGCGTTGGAGGGACAGGGTTGGTAATTGAAGCTTTCTTT. Full variable domain (rest looked up from reference TRBV29-1 and TRBJ1-1): SAVISQKPSRDICQRGTSLTIQCQVDSQVTMMFWYRQQPGQSLTLIATANQGSEATYESGFVIDKFPISRPNLTFSTLTVSNMSPEDSSIYLCSVGGTGLVIEAFFGQGTRLTVV.

This clonotype turned up a few times. V is TRBV20-1 and J is TRBJ2-3; D may be TRBD2 (6 bases). Trimming pared 5 bases from V and 2 bases from J, leaving 8 bases between. Per the germline V gene, CDR1 is DFQATT and CDR2 is SNEGSKA (reference sequence). This CDR3 region has 12 residues. This chain's CDR3 is CSARLDTDTQYF. Here the CDR3 DNA reads TGCAGTGCTCGACTAGACACAGATACGCAGTATTTT.

J is TRBJ1-1 and V is TRBV15; 7 bases fit TRBD1. CDR1 and CDR2 (germline): LNHNV, YYDKDF (reference sequence). With V trimmed by 0 bases and J by 1 base, 5 bases remained unmatched. The CDR3 has 16 residues. The DNA for the CDR3 is TGTGCCACCAGCAGAGATGCCCCAGGGGGGAACACTGAAGCTTTCTTT. Translated, it gives CATSRDAPGGNTEAFF.

This clonotype was counted many times. The rearrangement joins TRBV28 to TRBJ2-1; possibly TRBD1 for D (7 bases). V shed 8 bases and J shed 4 bases, with 18 bases lying between them. This CDR3 comprises 15 residues. Germline-derived CDR1 and CDR2 are MDHEN and SYDVKM. CDR3 in amino acids: CASSPAGTAYNEQFF. The CDR3 DNA follows: TGTGCCAGCTCCCCGGCGGGGACAGCATACAATGAGCAGTTCTTC.

This clonotype appeared many times. The chain links TRBV12-3 or TRBV12-4 to TRBJ2-1; D may be TRBD1 or TRBD2 (5 bases each). Trimming took 4 bases from V and 4 from J, leaving 14 bases between them. The length of the CDR3 is 15 residues. The CDR3 nucleotides read TGTGCCAGCAGTTCCCAGGGAGAAACTTACAATGAGCAGTTCTTC. Its translation is CASSSQGETYNEQFF.

This clonotype was observed a handful of times. This chain joins TRBV3-1 and TRBJ2-3, with 8 nucleotides matching TRBD2. The V gene end was trimmed by 3 bases and the J gene end by 4 bases; junction bases not matched to a gene: 3. Germline CDR1 reads LGHDT; CDR2 reads YNNKEL (reference sequence). The CDR3 spans 14 residues. The CDR3 bases are TGTGCCAGCAGCCACGGGAGGGAACCAGATACGCAGTATTTT. Translated, it gives CASSHGREPDTQYF.

In this sample, this clonotype turned up many times. The rearrangement joins TRBV6-6 to TRBJ2-1; the D is unclear. V lost 6 bases, J lost 5 bases, and 2 bases lay in between. Per the germline V gene, CDR1 is MNHNY and CDR2 is SVGAGI (reference sequence). The CDR3 loop spans 10 amino acids. The CDR3 DNA sequence: TGTGCCAGCAGCCACAATGAGCAGTTCTTC. Translation gives CASSHNEQFF.

At least ten counts were recorded for this clonotype. CDR3 region: CSVEMGGHYGYTF. The CDR3 DNA sequence: TGCAGCGTTGAAATGGGGGGCCACTATGGCTACACCTTC. This chain connects TRBV29-1 to TRBJ1-2; D is possibly TRBD1 (6 bases). Germline assignment: CDR1 SQVTM and CDR2 ANQGSEA. The CDR3 covers 13 residues. Deletions cut 2 bases from V and 3 bases from J, with 10 bases between.

In this sample, this clonotype turned up once. The J gene is TRBJ2-5, the V gene TRBV21-1; the table names TRBD1, a call not compared with the DNA. TRBV21-1 is termed a pseudogene. The CDR3 is 14 residues long. In DNA form, the CDR3 reads TGTGCCAGGCCGCCCCAGGGGAGCCAAGAGACCCAGTACTTC. Its protein product is CARPPQGSQETQYF.

This chain connects TRBV11-1 to TRBJ2-1, with 7 bases lining up with TRBD1. The V segment lost 5 bases and the J segment 4 bases; nucleotides outside the gene matches: 8. The CDR3 is 15 residues long. Germline V gene lookup returns CDR1 SGHAT and CDR2 FQDESV (reference sequence). The CDR3 spells CASSPWTGLYNEQFF. The CDR3 coding sequence is TGTGCCAGCAGCCCGTGGACAGGACTTTACAATGAGCAGTTCTTC. Full variable domain (remainder filled in from reference TRBV11-1 and TRBJ2-1): EAEVAQSPRYKITEKSQAVAFWCDPISGHATLYWYRQILGQGPELLVQFQDESVVDDSQLPKDRFSAERLKGVDSTLKIQPAELGDSAMYLCASSPWTGLYNEQFFGPGTRLTVL.

This sequence joins TRBV23-1 and TRBJ2-7; TRBD1 matches at 7 bases. TRBV23-1 is an ORF; its function is uncertain. This CDR3 is built from 16 residues. Losses at the gene ends were 3 bases for V and 0 bases for J; bases not matched to a gene: 8. The chain's CDR3 is CASSHWDSPFSYEQYF. The CDR3 DNA sequence: TGCGCCAGCAGTCATTGGGACAGCCCATTCTCCTACGAGCAGTACTTC.

A few counts support this clonotype. The V and J genes are TRBV25-1 and TRBJ1-1; no firm D call. CDR1 and CDR2 (germline): MGHDK, SYGVNS. V was trimmed by 3 bases and J by 7 bases, leaving 9 bases between them. CDR3 length equals 12 residues. The chain's CDR3 is CASSDDRVEAFF. For the CDR3, the DNA is TGTGCCAGCAGTGATGATCGGGTTGAAGCTTTCTTT.

The chain employs TRBV7-9 and TRBJ2-1; weak D call: TRBD2 (6 bases). The V and J ends lost 2 bases and 7 bases respectively, with 12 bases between them. This CDR3 comprises 14 residues. Germline V gene sequence: CDR1 SEHNR, CDR2 FQNEAQ (reference sequence). This CDR3 is CASSLLEGLNEQFF. CDR3 nucleotide sequence: TGTGCCAGCAGCTTACTAGAGGGACTTAATGAGCAGTTCTTC.

The genes are TRBV27 and TRBJ1-2, with TRBD1 matching 8 bases. The trim removed 7 bases at V and 5 bases at J, leaving 9 bases unmatched. The CDR3 loop spans 14 amino acids. CDR1 and CDR2 (germline): MNHEY, SMNVEV (reference sequence). This CDR3 is CASKTDRGPYGYTF. The CDR3 nucleotides are TGTGCCAGCAAGACCGACAGGGGCCCGTATGGCTACACCTTC.

This clonotype has a handful of counts. V gene TRBV5-1 combines with J gene TRBJ2-1, with 7 bases matching TRBD2. CDR3 length equals 17 residues. The trim removed 0 bases at V and 3 bases at J, leaving 9 bases unmatched. Germline V gives CDR1 SGHRS, CDR2 YFSETQ. CDR3: CASSLGYRLADYNEQFF. The CDR3 DNA sequence: TGCGCCAGCAGCTTGGGGTATCGGCTAGCGGACTACAATGAGCAGTTCTTC.

The sample holds many counts of this clonotype. This chain joins TRBV3-1 and TRBJ1-1; a possible D gene is TRBD1 (5 bases). The CDR3 runs 14 residues. Trimming stripped 4 bases from V and 9 bases from J, with 18 bases between. Germline V lookup: CDR1 LGHDT, CDR2 YNNKEL (reference sequence). The CDR3 nucleotides read TGTGCCAGCAGCCCCATGGGGGGATCCCTAAAAGCTTTCTTT. As protein: CASSPMGGSLKAFF.

There are a few counts of this clonotype. V and J are TRBV11-2 and TRBJ2-3; 11 bases fit TRBD2. This CDR3 has 19 amino acids. With 4 bases clipped from V and 0 bases from J, the junction kept 12 bases outside the gene matches. Germline V lookup: CDR1 SGHAT, CDR2 FQNNGV. The CDR3 DNA sequence: TGTGCCAGCAGCTCCCTCGGACTAGCGGGCGAATCTAGCACAGATACGCAGTATTTT. Amino acids: CASSSLGLAGESSTDTQYF.

DNA for the CDR3: TGTGCCAGCAGTTTTTCGCCGGGACAGGGGTCCGGGGCCAACGTCCTGACTTTC. Translated: CASSFSPGQGSGANVLTF. V and J are TRBV27 and TRBJ2-6, with 10 bases identical to TRBD1. CDR1 and CDR2 from the germline V gene are MNHEY and SMNVEV (reference sequence). With V trimmed by 3 bases and J by 4 bases, 9 bases remained unmatched. This CDR3 spans 18 amino acids.

The chain employs TRBV12-3 or TRBV12-4 and TRBJ2-2; the D call may be TRBD1 or TRBD2 (6 bases each). The germline V and J ends were trimmed by 1 base and 4 bases, with 16 bases remaining between them. This CDR3 is 17 amino acids long. The CDR3 loop is CASSLGRGRGITGELFF. In nucleotides, the CDR3 is TGTGCCAGCAGTTTAGGGAGGGGCAGGGGAATCACCGGGGAGCTGTTTTTT.

This clonotype appeared a few times. The V call is TRBV7-6, the J call TRBJ2-7, with a possible D match to TRBD1 (5 bases). The V gene's germline CDR1 is SGHVS and CDR2 FNYEAQ. The CDR3 totals 13 residues. Trimming removed 0 bases at V and 6 bases at J, with 9 bases between. CDR3 bases: TGTGCCAGCAGCTTAGCCTCAGGGTTCGAGCAGTACTTC. This encodes CASSLASGFEQYF.